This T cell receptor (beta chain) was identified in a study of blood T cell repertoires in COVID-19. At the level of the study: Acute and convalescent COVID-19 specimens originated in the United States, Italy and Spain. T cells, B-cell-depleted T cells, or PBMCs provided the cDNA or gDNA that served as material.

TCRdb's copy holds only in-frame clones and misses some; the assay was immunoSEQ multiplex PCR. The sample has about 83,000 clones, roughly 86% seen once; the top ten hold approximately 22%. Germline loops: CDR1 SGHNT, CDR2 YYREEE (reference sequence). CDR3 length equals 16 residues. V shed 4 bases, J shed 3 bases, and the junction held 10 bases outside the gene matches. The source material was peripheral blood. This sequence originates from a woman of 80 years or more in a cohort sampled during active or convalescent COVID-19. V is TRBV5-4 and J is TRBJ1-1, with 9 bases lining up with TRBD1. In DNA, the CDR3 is TGTGCCAGCAGCATCAGGACAGGGGTGTTGTACACTGAAGCTTTCTTT. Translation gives CASSIRTGVLYTEAFF.